Shown below are 14 T cell receptor beta chains from a single sample sequenced in a study of regulatory T cells in long-lasting Graves disease. Arm-PCR of CDR3 regions and iRepertoire HTBI primers were the basis on which TCR beta libraries were built. TCRdb passed the multiplex PCR reads through MiXCR, listing each CDR3 protein once. Here the sample spans over 650,000 distinct CDR3 sequences, around 30% being singletons. Time point described: persistent/refractory GD, antithyroid drugs over 5 years with positive TRAb. The TCR library was prepared using RNA isolated from PBMCs. The sequenced sample was peripheral blood mononuclear cells (PBMCs), obtained when the disease was refractory, from a patient treated with antithyroid drugs. The receptors originated from a female donor with Graves disease.

The chain links TRBV7-3 to TRBJ1-1; 9 bases match TRBD1. V was pared by 3 bases and J by 6 bases, with 8 bases of the junction left unmatched. CDR1 SGHTA and CDR2 FQGTGA come from the germline V gene. This CDR3 is built from 15 residues. DNA of the CDR3: TGTGCCAGCAGCTTCGGGACAGGGAATTTCGCTGAAGCTTTCTTT. Translation gives CASSFGTGNFAEAFF.

The rearrangement uses TRBV7-2 and TRBJ2-6; D gene unclear. Trimming cost V 5 bases and J 0 bases, with 8 bases left between them. The CDR3 is made up of 15 amino acids. Germline-derived CDR1 and CDR2 are SGHTA and FQGNSA. CDR3: CASSRPASGANVLTF. DNA for the CDR3: TGTGCCAGCAGCCGCCCCGCCTCTGGGGCCAACGTCCTGACTTTC. Using reference TRBV7-2 and TRBJ2-6 for the parts outside the CDR3, the full variable domain is GAGVSQSPSNKVTEKGKDVELRCDPISGHTALYWYRQSLGQGLEFLIYFQGNSAPDKSGLPSDRFSAERTGGSVSTLTIQRTQQEDSAVYLCASSRPASGANVLTFGAGSRLTVL.

This clonotype came up once. The V and J genes are TRBV19 and TRBJ2-2; D gene uncertain. V lost 7 bases and J lost 4, with 13 bases in between. CDR1 and CDR2 from the germline V gene are LNHDA and SQIVND (reference sequence). This CDR3 is built from 14 residues. The CDR3 DNA reads TGTGCCAGTACCTTGCCGTGGGGCACCGGGGAGCTGTTTTTT. It is translated as CASTLPWGTGELFF.

The chain joins TRBV10-1 to TRBJ2-7; 7 bases agree with TRBD1. The CDR3 sequence is 14 residues long. From germline, CDR1 is WNHNN and CDR2 SYGVQD (reference sequence). V dropped 0 bases and J dropped 3; count of bases not matched to a gene: 2. CDR3 residues: CASSESNRGYEQYF. In nucleotides, the CDR3 is TGCGCCAGCAGTGAGTCTAACAGGGGCTACGAGCAGTACTTC.

The DNA for the CDR3 is TGTGCCAGCAGCCCCACCCCCGGGACGAGCTCCTACAATGAGCAGTTCTTC. Its translation: CASSPTPGTSSYNEQFF. The chain links TRBV3-1 to TRBJ2-1; D could derive from TRBD1 or TRBD2 (5 bases each). This CDR3 has 17 residues. Between the trimmed V and J ends, which lost 4 bases and 0 bases, there was a span of 16 bases. Germline CDR1 LGHDT, CDR2 YNNKEL (reference sequence).

In regard to this clonotype: Mismatch with germline at one junction end may stem from a read error. The genes are TRBV27 and TRBJ1-1; D uncertain. CDR3 length: 13 residues. Per the germline V gene, CDR1 is MNHEY and CDR2 is SMNVEV (reference sequence). The CDR3 coding sequence is TGTACCAGCAAGGTAGGCGGCGGGACTGAAGCTTTCTTT. Translated, it gives CTSKVGGGTEAFF.

This clonotype came up many times. This chain links TRBV12-3 or TRBV12-4 with TRBJ1-5; 8 bases match TRBD1. The V segment lost 1 base and the J segment 2 bases; nucleotides outside the gene matches: 4. CDR3 length: 16 amino acids. The CDR3 sequence: CASSLETGGGNQPQHF. In nucleotides, the CDR3 is TGTGCCAGCAGTTTAGAAACAGGGGGTGGCAATCAGCCCCAGCATTTT.

The V call is TRBV29-1, the J call TRBJ2-7; 8 bases agree with TRBD2. The CDR3 contains 12 residues. V dropped 4 bases and J dropped 3; count of bases not matched to a gene: 2. Per germline, CDR1 SQVTM and CDR2 ANQGSEA. CDR3 amino acids: CSVAGGGYEQYF. For the CDR3, the DNA is TGCAGCGTTGCCGGGGGGGGCTACGAGCAGTACTTC.

The J gene is TRBJ2-7, the V gene TRBV7-9, with TRBD1 matching over 7 bases. Trimming removed 8 bases from V and 0 bases from J; junction bases left unmatched: 7. The CDR3 length is 14 residues. The germline V gene has CDR1 SEHNR and CDR2 FQNEAQ (reference sequence). CDR3 DNA sequence: TGTGCCAGCGGCCAACAGGGGTCCTCCTACGAGCAGTACTTC. Its translation: CASGQQGSSYEQYF.

In its sample, this clonotype was seen many times. This rearrangement joins TRBV11-2 to TRBJ2-2; 7 bases match TRBD1. The CDR3 is 14 residues long. Looked up from germline, CDR1 is SGHAT and CDR2 is FQNNGV. V shed 1 base and J 7 bases; nucleotides not matched to a gene: 3. This CDR3 reads CASSLVQGSGELFF. The CDR3, as DNA: TGTGCCAGCAGCTTAGTACAGGGGAGCGGGGAGCTGTTTTTT.

This clonotype was picked up many times. This rearrangement joins TRBV7-6 to TRBJ1-6, with D possibly TRBD1 on 5 matching bases. V was clipped by 0 bases and J by 5 bases, with 14 bases between them. This CDR3 is 17 amino acids long. Germline CDR1 reads SGHVS; CDR2 reads FNYEAQ. The CDR3 spells CASSLASGHLNNSPLHF. CDR3 DNA: TGTGCCAGCAGCTTAGCATCAGGACACCTTAATAATTCACCCCTCCACTTT.

The chain recombines TRBV29-1 with TRBJ1-2, with a weak D call TRBD1 (6 bases). The CDR3 length is 14 residues. Germline V gene sequence: CDR1 SQVTM, CDR2 ANQGSEA. Trimming stripped 7 bases from V and 4 bases from J, with 19 bases between. CDR3: CSAGDTGIGYGYTF. The CDR3 DNA sequence: TGCAGCGCTGGGGACACCGGCATCGGCTATGGCTACACCTTC.

This clonotype was seen only a few times. V is TRBV12-3 or TRBV12-4 and J is TRBJ1-5, with D tentatively TRBD1 (6 bases). The germline V and J ends were trimmed by 5 bases and 9 bases, with 20 bases remaining between them. This CDR3 contains 15 residues. CDR3 residues: CASSEGGGRAWPQHF. The CDR3 nucleotides are TGTGCCAGCAGTGAGGGAGGGGGTAGGGCCTGGCCCCAGCATTTT.

This clonotype appeared many times. The V and J genes are TRBV27 and TRBJ2-7, with a possible D match to TRBD2 (6 bases). The CDR3 has 15 residues. Germline V gene lookup returns CDR1 MNHEY and CDR2 SMNVEV (reference sequence). Trimming removed 4 bases from V and 3 bases from J, with 16 bases in between. As DNA, the CDR3 is TGTGCCAGCAGTTATGTTCTAGGAGGGAACTACGAGCAGTACTTC. Translation gives CASSYVLGGNYEQYF.